This TCR beta chain was documented in a study of cytomegalovirus exposure and HLA in healthy donors. Study-level results: An analysis that came later showed most CMV-associated TCR beta chains appearing HLA-restricted.

PCR involved 60 Vbeta and 13 Jbeta primers. In the original workflow: There were around 78 million unique TCR beta chains by a later count, and approximately 10 million of them were shared. Using immunoSEQ multiplex PCR, the repertoire was profiled, and TCRdb retains in-frame clones only, with some absent. V, J and clone size derive from that table, while D and trimming were established from the DNA sequence. The sample includes roughly 190,000 clones, approximately 86% seen only once; the top ten take approximately 1.7%. This clone was detected a few times. Its antigen remains unknown. There are 14 residues in the CDR3. Trimming removed 3 bases at V and 1 base at J, with 10 bases between. The germline gives CDR1 SNHLY, CDR2 FYNNEI.

The sequence was collected from a woman younger than 30 in good health and CMV-seronegative. The chain joins TRBV2 to TRBJ2-7; D is ambiguous. The sequenced sample consisted of PBMCs. The CDR3: CASSDGPGSYEQYF. In DNA, the CDR3 is TGTGCCAGCAGTGATGGCCCGGGTTCCTACGAGCAGTACTTC.